A selection of T cell receptor beta chains follows, all from one sample in a study of post-analysis software for immune sequencing data. MiXCR, applied by TCRdb to the PCR reads, yields one record per CDR3 protein. In the table there are around 250,000 distinct CDR3 sequences, about 38% of which are singletons. Sequencing was done on a sample of blood. These receptors originate from a girl aged 10-17 years with multiple sclerosis. Each CDR3 is given with its conserved first and last residue. D genes are given only for firm matches. Only part of the rows carry a size: once, few, many, or a class if the clone is expanded.

CDR3aa: CSARGTGDQPQHF
CDR3nt: TGCAGTGCTAGAGGGACAGGGGACCAGCCCCAGCATTTT
abundance: few
d_gene: TRBD1
v_gene: TRBV20-1
len: 13
j_gene: TRBJ1-5

CDR3aa: CASSPSGSGETQYF
CDR3nt: TGTGCCAGCAGCCCAAGCGGGAGCGGGGAGACCCAGTACTTC
abundance: few
d_gene: TRBD2
v_gene: TRBV7-3
len: 14
j_gene: TRBJ2-5

CDR3aa: CASSYGWRGYQETQYF
CDR3nt: TGTGCCAGCAGTTACGGGTGGCGGGGGTACCAAGAGACCCAGTACTTC
abundance: many
d_gene: TRBD2
v_gene: TRBV6-5
len: 16
j_gene: TRBJ2-5

CDR3aa: CSARDRSQYNSPLHF
CDR3nt: TGCAGTGCTAGAGATCGATCTCAGTATAATTCACCCCTCCACTTT
abundance: -
d_gene: -
v_gene: TRBV20-1
len: 15
j_gene: TRBJ1-6

CDR3aa: CATSDHRTGIGKLFF
CDR3nt: TGTGCCACCAGTGACCATAGGACAGGGATTGGAAAACTGTTTTTT
abundance: -
d_gene: TRBD1
v_gene: TRBV24-1
len: 15
j_gene: TRBJ1-4

CDR3aa: CASSLVTGKGEQYF
CDR3nt: TGTGCCAGCAGTTTGGTAACGGGCAAGGGGGAGCAGTACTTC
abundance: few
d_gene: -
v_gene: TRBV28
len: 14
j_gene: TRBJ2-5

CDR3aa: CASSYSRPSGTRSSYEQYF
CDR3nt: TGTGCCAGCAGTTACTCGAGGCCATCCGGGACTAGGAGCTCCTACGAGCAGTACTTC
abundance: many
d_gene: TRBD2
v_gene: TRBV6-2/TRBV6-3
len: 19
j_gene: TRBJ2-7

CDR3aa: CATSRFSGRDTDTQYF
CDR3nt: TGTGCCACCAGCAGATTTAGCGGGAGAGACACAGATACGCAGTATTTT
abundance: -
d_gene: TRBD2
v_gene: TRBV15
len: 16
j_gene: TRBJ2-3

CDR3aa: CASSRTANTEAFF
CDR3nt: TGTGCCAGCAGTAGGACAGCAAACACTGAAGCTTTCTTT
abundance: many
d_gene: -
v_gene: TRBV12-3/TRBV12-4
len: 13
j_gene: TRBJ1-1

CDR3aa: CASSGGLGGDYGYTF
CDR3nt: TGCGCCAGCAGCGGGGGCCTCGGCGGTGACTATGGCTACACCTTC
abundance: many
d_gene: -
v_gene: TRBV5-1
len: 15
j_gene: TRBJ1-2

CDR3aa: CSVERGTGELFF
CDR3nt: TGCAGCGTCGAAAGGGGGACCGGGGAGCTGTTTTTT
abundance: -
d_gene: -
v_gene: TRBV29-1
len: 12
j_gene: TRBJ2-2

CDR3aa: CSAQGQINYGYTF
CDR3nt: TGCAGCGCACAAGGACAGATCAACTATGGCTACACCTTC
abundance: few
d_gene: -
v_gene: TRBV29-1
len: 13
j_gene: TRBJ1-2

CDR3aa: CASSDLGGDYGYTF
CDR3nt: TGCGCCAGCAGCGACCTGGGGGGAGACTATGGCTACACCTTC
abundance: many
d_gene: -
v_gene: TRBV5-1
len: 14
j_gene: TRBJ1-2

CDR3aa: CSVRGREDTNEQFF
CDR3nt: TGCAGCGTGAGGGGCAGGGAGGACACGAATGAGCAGTTCTTC
abundance: once
d_gene: -
v_gene: TRBV29-1
len: 14
j_gene: TRBJ2-1

CDR3aa: CASSFSPPGYGYTF
CDR3nt: TGTGCCAGCAGTTTCTCCCCGCCCGGCTATGGCTACACCTTC
abundance: -
d_gene: -
v_gene: TRBV12-3/TRBV12-4
len: 14
j_gene: TRBJ1-2

CDR3aa: CASSSQSGSLSSPLHF
CDR3nt: TGTGCCAGCAGTTCCCAGAGTGGGTCCCTAAGTTCACCCCTCCACTTT
abundance: many
d_gene: -
v_gene: TRBV27
len: 16
j_gene: TRBJ1-6

CDR3aa: CASSPVGTGGVEEQFF
CDR3nt: TGCGCCAGCAGCCCGGTGGGGACAGGGGGGGTTGAAGAGCAGTTCTTC
abundance: -
d_gene: TRBD1
v_gene: TRBV5-1
len: 16
j_gene: TRBJ2-1

CDR3aa: CASSLEAAALYGYTF
CDR3nt: TGCGCCAGCAGCTTGGAGGCGGCAGCGCTCTATGGCTACACCTTC
abundance: -
d_gene: -
v_gene: TRBV5-1
len: 15
j_gene: TRBJ1-2

CDR3aa: CASSQDSVYGYTF
CDR3nt: TGTGCCAGCAGCCAGGACAGCGTCTATGGCTACACCTTC
abundance: many
d_gene: -
v_gene: TRBV12-3/TRBV12-4
len: 13
j_gene: TRBJ1-2

CDR3aa: CASSQRTGDNYGYTF
CDR3nt: TGTGCCAGCAGCCAAAGGACAGGGGACAACTATGGCTACACCTTC
abundance: -
d_gene: TRBD1
v_gene: TRBV7-2
len: 15
j_gene: TRBJ1-2

CDR3aa: CSAPTGDTEAFF
CDR3nt: TGCAGTGCCCCGACAGGGGACACTGAAGCTTTCTTT
abundance: few
d_gene: TRBD1
v_gene: TRBV20-1
len: 12
j_gene: TRBJ1-1

CDR3aa: CSVEAGRGYTF
CDR3nt: TGCAGCGTTGAGGCTGGGAGGGGCTACACCTTC
abundance: once
d_gene: -
v_gene: TRBV29-1
len: 11
j_gene: TRBJ1-2

CDR3aa: CASSARVGEGGLYNSPLHF
CDR3nt: TGTGCCAGCAGCGCTAGGGTCGGCGAAGGGGGCCTCTATAATTCACCCCTCCACTTT
abundance: -
d_gene: TRBD1
v_gene: TRBV5-5
len: 19
j_gene: TRBJ1-6

CDR3aa: CAIRELAGSAEQYF
CDR3nt: TGTGCCATCAGGGAACTAGCGGGAAGCGCCGAGCAGTACTTC
abundance: -
d_gene: TRBD2
v_gene: TRBV10-3
len: 14
j_gene: TRBJ2-7

CDR3aa: CASSLPLQETQYF
CDR3nt: TGTGCCAGCTCACTGCCCCTCCAAGAGACCCAGTACTTC
abundance: many
d_gene: -
v_gene: TRBV18
len: 13
j_gene: TRBJ2-5

CDR3aa: CANSSYTVTYEQYF
CDR3nt: TGTGCCAACAGCTCGTATACAGTGACCTACGAGCAGTACTTC
abundance: -
d_gene: -
v_gene: TRBV7-2
len: 14
j_gene: TRBJ2-7

CDR3aa: CASWTVGDNYGYTF
CDR3nt: TGTGCCAGCTGGACAGTCGGGGATAACTATGGCTACACCTTC
abundance: -
d_gene: -
v_gene: TRBV27
len: 14
j_gene: TRBJ1-2

CDR3aa: CASRSSGLAGNNEQFF
CDR3nt: TGCGCCAGCAGGAGTTCCGGACTAGCGGGGAACAATGAGCAGTTCTTC
abundance: many
d_gene: TRBD2
v_gene: TRBV5-1
len: 16
j_gene: TRBJ2-1

CDR3aa: CSVKTSGLYNEQYF
CDR3nt: TGCAGTGTCAAGACTAGCGGTCTTTACAATGAGCAGTACTTC
abundance: -
d_gene: TRBD2
v_gene: TRBV20-1
len: 14
j_gene: TRBJ2-5

CDR3aa: CASSARLSGGQETQYF
CDR3nt: TGTGCCAGCAGCGCCAGACTTAGCGGGGGGCAAGAGACCCAGTACTTC
abundance: many
d_gene: TRBD2
v_gene: TRBV7-6
len: 16
j_gene: TRBJ2-5

CDR3aa: CASSPPGGKYNEQFF
CDR3nt: TGTGCCAGCTCACCCCCAGGGGGCAAGTACAATGAGCAGTTCTTC
abundance: many
d_gene: TRBD1
v_gene: TRBV18
len: 15
j_gene: TRBJ2-1

CDR3aa: CSARDRQGSPNYGYTF
CDR3nt: TGCAGTGCTAGAGACAGACAGGGGTCACCTAACTATGGCTACACCTTC
abundance: -
d_gene: TRBD1
v_gene: TRBV20-1
len: 16
j_gene: TRBJ1-2

CDR3aa: CASSLNRLAGNTDTQYF
CDR3nt: TGTGCCAGCAGCCTAAACCGACTAGCGGGGAACACAGATACGCAGTATTTT
abundance: many
d_gene: TRBD2
v_gene: TRBV27
len: 17
j_gene: TRBJ2-3

CDR3aa: CASRAGEGAKNIQYF
CDR3nt: TGCGCCAGCAGGGCAGGGGAAGGGGCCAAAAACATTCAGTACTTC
abundance: many
d_gene: -
v_gene: TRBV5-1
len: 15
j_gene: TRBJ2-4

CDR3aa: CASSRDGLYTF
CDR3nt: TGTGCCAGCAGTCGTGACGGGCTCTACACCTTC
abundance: many
d_gene: -
v_gene: TRBV6-5
len: 11
j_gene: TRBJ1-2

CDR3aa: CSASLLLAGFQFF
CDR3nt: TGCAGTGCTAGTTTGTTACTAGCGGGATTTCAGTTCTTC
abundance: many
d_gene: TRBD2
v_gene: TRBV20-1
len: 13
j_gene: TRBJ2-1

CDR3aa: CASSYSAGPPGNTIYF
CDR3nt: TGTGCCAGCAGTTATTCAGCGGGTCCCCCTGGAAACACCATATATTTT
abundance: -
d_gene: -
v_gene: TRBV6-9
len: 16
j_gene: TRBJ1-3

CDR3aa: CASSWGMDESNYGYTF
CDR3nt: TGTGCCAGCAGTTGGGGGATGGACGAGTCTAACTATGGCTACACCTTC
abundance: many
d_gene: -
v_gene: TRBV7-6
len: 16
j_gene: TRBJ1-2

CDR3aa: CSARTGEENSPPHF
CDR3nt: TGCAGCGCCCGGACAGGGGAAGAAAATTCACCCCCCCACTTT
abundance: few
d_gene: TRBD1
v_gene: TRBV29-1
len: 14
j_gene: TRBJ1-6

CDR3aa: CAITSGTEDGYTF
CDR3nt: TGTGCCATCACTTCCGGGACAGAGGATGGCTACACCTTC
abundance: -
d_gene: TRBD1
v_gene: TRBV10-3
len: 13
j_gene: TRBJ1-2

CDR3aa: CASSSPGTSGSYEQYF
CDR3nt: TGTGCCAGCAGCTCTCCCGGGACTAGCGGGTCTTACGAGCAGTACTTC
abundance: many
d_gene: TRBD2
v_gene: TRBV5-6
len: 16
j_gene: TRBJ2-7

CDR3aa: CASSLGTGDKEAFF
CDR3nt: TGTGCCAGCAGTTTAGGGACAGGGGACAAAGAAGCTTTCTTT
abundance: -
d_gene: TRBD1
v_gene: TRBV28
len: 14
j_gene: TRBJ1-1

CDR3aa: CASRNGASGNTIYF
CDR3nt: TGTGCCAGCAGAAACGGGGCCTCTGGAAACACCATATATTTT
abundance: few
d_gene: -
v_gene: TRBV6-5
len: 14
j_gene: TRBJ1-3

CDR3aa: CSASTGPSRETQYF
CDR3nt: TGCAGTGCTAGTACAGGACCTTCGAGGGAGACCCAGTACTTC
abundance: -
d_gene: -
v_gene: TRBV20-1
len: 14
j_gene: TRBJ2-5

CDR3aa: CSVEFEVQETQYF
CDR3nt: TGCAGCGTTGAGTTTGAGGTCCAAGAGACCCAGTACTTC
abundance: many
d_gene: -
v_gene: TRBV29-1
len: 13
j_gene: TRBJ2-5

CDR3aa: CASSMKQGGSTEAFF
CDR3nt: TGTGCCAGTAGTATGAAGCAGGGGGGTTCCACTGAAGCTTTCTTT
abundance: -
d_gene: TRBD1
v_gene: TRBV19
len: 15
j_gene: TRBJ1-1

CDR3aa: CASSYPPDGTDTQYF
CDR3nt: TGTGCCAGCAGCTACCCGCCCGACGGGACAGATACGCAGTATTTT
abundance: many
d_gene: -
v_gene: TRBV7-2
len: 15
j_gene: TRBJ2-3

CDR3aa: CASSLDTSGYNEQFF
CDR3nt: TGTGCCAGCAGCTTAGATACTAGCGGTTACAATGAGCAGTTCTTC
abundance: -
d_gene: TRBD2
v_gene: TRBV7-9
len: 15
j_gene: TRBJ2-1

CDR3aa: CASSFDGTSSRTDTQYF
CDR3nt: TGTGCCAGCAGTTTTGACGGGACTAGCTCCAGAACAGATACGCAGTATTTT
abundance: -
d_gene: TRBD2
v_gene: TRBV28
len: 17
j_gene: TRBJ2-3

CDR3aa: CASSLTNGGGETQYF
CDR3nt: TGCGCCAGCAGCTTGACCAACGGGGGAGGCGAGACCCAGTACTTC
abundance: few
d_gene: -
v_gene: TRBV5-1
len: 15
j_gene: TRBJ2-5

CDR3aa: CAISNTGTGSTDTQYF
CDR3nt: TGTGCCATCAGCAACACCGGGACAGGGAGCACAGATACGCAGTATTTT
abundance: -
d_gene: TRBD1
v_gene: TRBV10-3
len: 16
j_gene: TRBJ2-3

CDR3aa: CASSSPRNGGSYNEQFF
CDR3nt: TGTGCCAGCAGTTCCCCGCGGAACGGGGGCTCCTACAATGAGCAGTTCTTC
abundance: many
d_gene: -
v_gene: TRBV28
len: 17
j_gene: TRBJ2-1

CDR3aa: CASSPFTDTQYF
CDR3nt: TGTGCCAGCAGCCCTTTCACAGATACGCAGTATTTT
abundance: -
d_gene: -
v_gene: TRBV7-2
len: 12
j_gene: TRBJ2-3

CDR3aa: CASSQGTSGKKQYF
CDR3nt: TGTGCCAGCAGCCAAGGGACTAGCGGGAAGAAACAGTATTTT
abundance: few
d_gene: TRBD2
v_gene: TRBV3-1
len: 14
j_gene: TRBJ2-3

CDR3aa: CASSLPAGELFF
CDR3nt: TGTGCCAGCAGCCTACCGGCCGGGGAGCTGTTTTTT
abundance: -
d_gene: -
v_gene: TRBV3-1
len: 12
j_gene: TRBJ2-2

CDR3aa: CASSMGQKEVRFF
CDR3nt: TGCGCCAGCAGCATGGGACAGAAGGAAGTGCGGTTCTTC
abundance: many
d_gene: TRBD1
v_gene: TRBV5-1
len: 13
j_gene: TRBJ2-1